Below are 25 T cell receptor beta chains sequenced from a single sample in a study of human T cells and chemical hapten exposure. TCRdb used MiXCR to reprocess the RACE reads, holding one entry per CDR3 protein. This table holds 300,000 to 450,000 distinct CDR3 sequences, roughly 4.6% found once. Time point meaning: pre-sensitization, week 0. Treatment here: therapeutic diphenylcyclopropenone sensitization with weekly scalp DPC. The sequencing used whole blood, collected in connection with sensitization to the hapten diphenylcyclopropenone (DPC). The receptor source for this set is a woman aged 50 to 60 with alopecia areata. Some clones in this sample may be carry-over from other donors' samples.

This clonotype came up a few times. The rearrangement joins TRBV30 to TRBJ1-5; 8 bases line up with TRBD1. The CDR3 has 15 residues. CDR1 GTSNPN and CDR2 SVGIG come from the germline V gene (reference sequence). V lost 5 bases and J lost 3; bases outside the gene matches: 9. This CDR3 is CAWAPGQAYNQPQHF. CDR3 DNA sequence: TGTGCCTGGGCACCGGGACAGGCCTACAATCAGCCCCAGCATTTT.

In its sample, this clonotype was seen many times. The chain couples TRBV27 to TRBJ2-7; unclear D gene. Germline CDR1 MNHEY, CDR2 SMNVEV (reference sequence). Trimming stripped 10 bases from V and 3 bases from J, with 10 bases between. This CDR3 is built from 11 residues. The CDR3 DNA sequence: TGTGCCACCTCGGGCGGCTACGAGCAGTACTTC. Protein: CATSGGYEQYF.

As to this clonotype: A read error is possible here, since a much larger clone lies one base away. This chain joins TRBV5-1 and TRBJ2-5; D might be TRBD1 or TRBD2, each matching 5 bases. CDR1 is SGHRS and CDR2 is YFSETQ in the germline V gene. There are 12 residues in the CDR3. The CDR3 loop reads CASCLWGETQYF. DNA of the CDR3: TGCGCCAGCTGCTTGTGGGGGGAGACCCAGTACTTC.

This clonotype occurred many times. The gene calls are TRBV29-1 and TRBJ2-6, with D perhaps given as TRBD1 or TRBD2 (5 bases each). This CDR3 spans 13 amino acids. CDR1 and CDR2 (germline): SQVTM, ANQGSEA. Trimming removed 4 bases from V and 5 bases from J, with 9 bases in between. As DNA, the CDR3 is TGCAGCGTTGGGGGGTCGAGGGCCAACGTCCTGACTTTC. Its protein product is CSVGGSRANVLTF.

Many counts were recorded for this clonotype. The chain carries TRBV12-3 or TRBV12-4 and TRBJ2-3, with D perhaps matching TRBD1 or TRBD2 (5 bases each). The CDR3 extends over 15 amino acids. The ends were cut back, 2 bases at V and 8 bases at J, with 17 bases in the middle. This chain's CDR3 is CASSLRSRGGRTQYF. The CDR3 DNA reads TGTGCCAGCAGTTTACGAAGCCGGGGCGGACGTACGCAGTATTTT.

J is TRBJ1-3 and V is TRBV28; possible D gene TRBD1, 6 bases. Trimming removed 3 bases at V and 7 bases at J, with 13 bases between. The CDR3 is 14 amino acids. CDR1 and CDR2 from the germline V gene are MDHEN and SYDVKM. This CDR3 reads CASSFQRGVNTIYF. In DNA form, the CDR3 reads TGTGCCAGCAGTTTCCAAAGGGGGGTGAACACCATATATTTT. The full variable domain, completed using reference TRBV28 and TRBJ1-3, is DVKVTQSSRYLVKRTGEKVFLECVQDMDHENMFWYRQDPGLGLRLIYFSYDVKMKEKGDIPEGYSVSREKKERFSLILESASTNQTSMYLCASSFQRGVNTIYFGEGSWLTVV.

J is TRBJ2-1 and V is TRBV12-3 or TRBV12-4; 10 bases line up with TRBD1. The ends lost 5 bases at V and 8 bases at J; junction bases unmatched: 6. The CDR3 extends over 14 amino acids. The CDR3 reads CASSTTGGLYEQFF. DNA of the CDR3: TGTGCCAGCAGTACGACAGGGGGCCTGTATGAGCAGTTCTTC.

This clonotype was counted at least ten times. The chain combines TRBV27 with TRBJ2-1; D gene uncertain. Trimming pared 6 bases from V and 4 bases from J, leaving 4 bases between. The CDR3 spans 11 residues. CDR1 is MNHEY and CDR2 is SMNVEV in the germline V gene (reference sequence). The CDR3 sequence is CASSTYNEQFF. The CDR3 bases are TGTGCCAGCAGCACTTACAATGAGCAGTTCTTC.

This clonotype was detected a few times. The CDR3 region has the DNA TGCAGTGCTAGGCTAGCGGGAGGGCCATGGGGCGAGCAGTACTTC. Protein product: CSARLAGGPWGEQYF. This chain joins TRBV20-1 and TRBJ2-7; 12 bases map to TRBD2. V shed 3 bases and J 6 bases; nucleotides not matched to a gene: 9. The germline V gene encodes CDR1 DFQATT and CDR2 SNEGSKA (reference sequence). The CDR3 totals 15 residues.

The table lists this clonotype with a few counts. The chain is built from TRBV29-1 and TRBJ1-2, with TRBD1 matching over 7 bases. V shed 1 base and J 8 bases; nucleotides not matched to a gene: 7. This CDR3 spans 13 amino acids. Germline V lookup: CDR1 SQVTM, CDR2 ANQGSEA. The CDR3 spells CSVEVTGDWGYTF. Here the CDR3 DNA reads TGCAGCGTTGAAGTTACAGGGGATTGGGGCTACACCTTC.

The chain has TRBV12-3 or TRBV12-4 and TRBJ1-2, with 9 positions matching TRBD1. The CDR3 spans 14 residues. V was clipped by 6 bases and J by 7 bases; unmatched bases: 9. Here the CDR3 reads CASRTGTGTLGYTF. In nucleotides, the CDR3 is TGTGCCAGCAGAACCGGGACAGGGACACTTGGCTACACCTTC.

This clonotype was recorded at least ten times. The CDR3 is CASSSVHQDFNEKLFF. As DNA, the CDR3 is TGTGCCAGCAGCTCAGTTCACCAGGACTTTAATGAAAAACTGTTTTTT. The chain couples TRBV7-8 to TRBJ1-4; unclear D gene. Trimming removed 4 bases from V and 4 bases from J, with 16 bases in between. The CDR3 consists of 16 residues. Germline V gene data show CDR1 as SGHVS and CDR2 as FQNEAQ. Drawing the rest from reference TRBV7-8 and TRBJ1-4, the complete variable domain is GAGVSQSPRYKVAKRGQDVALRCDPISGHVSLFWYQQALGQGPEFLTYFQNEAQLDKSGLPSDRFFAERPEGSVSTLKIQRTQQEDSAVYLCASSSVHQDFNEKLFFGSGTQLSVL.

This clonotype was seen a handful of times. The J gene is TRBJ2-3, the V gene TRBV2; D is unresolved. Germline V CDR1 and CDR2: SNHLY, FYNNEI. Trimming removed 10 bases at V and 0 bases at J, with 17 bases between. The CDR3 runs 15 residues. The DNA for the CDR3 is TGTGCCACCCGCGGCACCGCTCCTAGCACAGATACGCAGTATTTT. Protein: CATRGTAPSTDTQYF.

This clonotype appeared many times. V and J are TRBV28 and TRBJ2-3; the match to TRBD2 covers 12 bases. Per germline, CDR1 MDHEN and CDR2 SYDVKM. V dropped 6 bases and J dropped 7; count of bases not matched to a gene: 8. The CDR3 contains 15 residues. CDR3 sequence: CASSPRLAGANTQYF. The CDR3 coding sequence is TGTGCCAGCAGCCCTAGACTAGCGGGAGCGAATACGCAGTATTTT.

There are many counts of this clonotype. This rearrangement joins TRBV7-8 to TRBJ2-6; D is uncertain. Germline lookup yields CDR1 SGHVS and CDR2 FQNEAQ. The CDR3 length is 17 residues. V lost 1 base to trimming and J lost 0 bases, with 10 bases between them. CDR3 nucleotide sequence: TGTGCCAGCAGCTTAGACCGCCGTCACTCTGGGGCCAACGTCCTGACTTTC. Translation gives CASSLDRRHSGANVLTF.

The chain employs TRBV7-2 and TRBJ1-5, with D perhaps TRBD1 (6 bases). Germline-derived CDR1 and CDR2 are SGHTA and FQGNSA. This CDR3 contains 16 residues. With 2 bases removed from V and 2 bases from J, the gap between germline ends came to 13 bases. The CDR3 region has the DNA TGTGCCAGCAGCTTAAGGGGGGCAAGGGGCAATCAGCCCCAGCATTTT. Protein sequence: CASSLRGARGNQPQHF.

The chain is built from TRBV4-2 and TRBJ1-4; 7 bases line up with TRBD1. Germline lookup yields CDR1 LGHNA and CDR2 YNFKEQ. The CDR3 is 15 residues long. Unmatched junction bases numbered 6, after V lost 1 base and J lost 7 bases. The CDR3 nucleotides read TGTGCCAGCAGCCAAGCGAGGACAGGAGGTGAAAAACTGTTTTTT. It encodes CASSQARTGGEKLFF.

This clonotype was counted between two and nine times. This rearrangement joins TRBV3-1 to TRBJ1-4; 8 positions match TRBD1. Germline V CDR1 and CDR2: LGHDT, YNNKEL (reference sequence). After removal of 3 bases from V and 6 bases from J, the junction contained 6 bases not matched to a gene. This CDR3 has 15 amino acids. The CDR3 here is CASSHAGGADEKLFF. In nucleotides, the CDR3 is TGTGCCAGCAGCCACGCAGGGGGCGCGGATGAAAAACTGTTTTTT.

The sample holds many counts of this clonotype. The CDR3 nucleotides are TGTGCCAGCAGCCCTTCTTACAATGAGCAGTTCTTC. It specifies CASSPSYNEQFF. This chain links TRBV6-5 with TRBJ2-1, with D uncertain. The CDR3 covers 12 residues. Trimming took off 6 bases at V and 4 bases at J, with 7 bases between the two ends. Germline V gene lookup returns CDR1 MNHEY and CDR2 SVGAGI.

This clonotype occurred many times. This chain uses TRBV5-1 with TRBJ1-2, with a possible D match to TRBD1 (6 bases). V gave up 4 bases and J gave up 4 bases, with 17 bases separating them. Germline CDR1 is SGHRS and CDR2 is YFSETQ. The CDR3 is 15 residues long. DNA for the CDR3: TGCGCCAGCAGCGGGACGACAGGAAAGGCCTATGGCTACACCTTC. Protein: CASSGTTGKAYGYTF.

This clonotype was observed at least ten times. CDR3 loop: CASSNLSPTDKHSNQPQHF. For the CDR3, the DNA is TGTGCCAGCAGCAACTTATCCCCCACGGACAAGCATAGCAATCAGCCCCAGCATTTT. The chain joins TRBV21-1 to TRBJ1-5; the table gives TRBD1 as D, unverified against the DNA. TRBV21-1 has pseudogene status. This CDR3 has 19 residues.

The chain has TRBV5-4 and TRBJ1-2; TRBD1 matches 9 bases. The junction had 10 bases not matched to a gene; V was cut back by 6 bases and J by 4 bases. Looked up from germline, CDR1 is SGHNT and CDR2 is YYREEE (reference sequence). The CDR3 spans 15 residues. The CDR3 reads CASTVQGAGGYGYTF. CDR3 DNA sequence: TGTGCCAGCACCGTACAGGGGGCCGGTGGCTATGGCTACACCTTC. Drawing the rest from reference TRBV5-4 and TRBJ1-2, the complete variable domain is ETGVTQSPTHLIKTRGQQVTLRCSSQSGHNTVSWYQQALGQGPQFIFQYYREEENGRGNFPPRFSGLQFPNYSSELNVNALELDDSALYLCASTVQGAGGYGYTFGSGTRLTVV.

The sample holds many counts of this clonotype. The CDR3 region is CASFEERGRPTGTYNEQFF. CDR3 in DNA: TGTGCCAGCTTCGAGGAAAGAGGGCGGCCCACAGGGACTTACAATGAGCAGTTCTTC. The V gene is TRBV7-9, the J gene TRBJ2-1, with D possibly called TRBD1 or TRBD2 (6 bases each). Germline CDR1 reads SEHNR; CDR2 reads FQNEAQ (reference sequence). CDR3 length equals 19 residues. V lost 8 bases and J 4 bases, leaving 30 bases between the germline ends.

The table lists this clonotype with a few counts. The chain links TRBV7-2 to TRBJ1-6, with unresolved D. CDR3 length: 12 amino acids. The germline CDR1 and CDR2 sequences are SGHTA and FQGNSA. Trimming pared 4 bases from V and 7 bases from J, leaving 5 bases between. The CDR3 loop reads CASSSLNSPLHF. The CDR3 DNA is TGTGCCAGCAGCTCTCTAAATTCACCCCTCCACTTT.

The chain is built from TRBV12-3 or TRBV12-4 and TRBJ1-2; D ambiguous. Trimming cost V 6 bases and J 4 bases, with 15 bases left between them. CDR3 length: 14 residues. The DNA for the CDR3 is TGTGCCAGCAGCCCGTTTATGAATAGCTATGGCTACACCTTC. This translates into CASSPFMNSYGYTF.